The 15 T cell receptor beta chains reported below all come from one sample, sequenced in a study of blood T cell repertoires in COVID-19. The protocol was immunoSEQ multiplex PCR, while the TCRdb copy is restricted to in-frame clones and leaves out a portion. The sample has approximately 88,000 clones, approximately 90% seen once. What was sequenced was peripheral blood. The receptors derive from a male donor with acute or convalescent COVID-19.

The CDR3 region is CASSQDKGAGNYGYTF. The CDR3 DNA reads TGTGCCAGCAGCCAAGATAAAGGGGCAGGTAACTATGGCTACACCTTC. The chain recombines TRBV4-2 with TRBJ1-2; maybe TRBD1 (5 bases). Between the trimmed V and J ends, which lost 0 bases and 1 base, there was a span of 12 bases. The germline V gene has CDR1 LGHNA and CDR2 YNFKEQ. The CDR3 loop spans 16 amino acids.

The chain is built from TRBV10-3 and TRBJ2-7, with TRBD1 as a possible D gene (6 bases). Germline CDR1 ENHRY, CDR2 SYGVKD. Trimming cost V 0 bases and J 2 bases, with 8 bases left between them. The CDR3 covers 14 residues. The CDR3 DNA reads as TGTGCCATCAGTGAGTCCGGACAGCCCTACGAGCAGTACTTC. This sequence encodes CAISESGQPYEQYF.

The rearrangement links TRBV27 to TRBJ2-7; TRBD1 matches at 8 bases. The trim removed 5 bases at V and 5 bases at J, leaving 17 bases unmatched. The CDR3 contains 17 residues. Germline CDR1 MNHEY, CDR2 SMNVEV (reference sequence). The CDR3 DNA reads as TGTGCCAGCAGTCCGTACGGGACAGGAAAAGGTCAGAACGAGCAGTACTTC. Its translation is CASSPYGTGKGQNEQYF.

The genes are TRBV5-8 and TRBJ1-1; TRBD1 agrees at 7 bases. The CDR3 is 17 residues long. Germline CDR1 SGHTS, CDR2 YDEGEE. V was pared by 4 bases and J by 3 bases, with 15 bases of the junction left unmatched. CDR3 bases: TGTGCCAGCAGCCCGGGGGAGACAGGGAGTTGGTACACTGAAGCTTTCTTT. Protein sequence: CASSPGETGSWYTEAFF.

This chain connects TRBV21-1 to TRBJ1-6. TRBV21-1 represents a pseudogene. The CDR3 runs to 17 residues. The CDR3 region is CASSKEGGDGRNSPLHF. In DNA form, the CDR3 reads TGTGCCAGCAGCAAAGAAGGAGGGGACGGGCGAAATTCACCCCTCCACTTT.

The chain has TRBV6-6 and TRBJ1-3; 7 bases match TRBD1. The V gene end was trimmed by 5 bases and the J gene end by 2 bases; junction bases not matched to a gene: 0. This CDR3 region has 13 residues. Germline values: CDR1 MNHNY, CDR2 SVGAGI (reference sequence). In nucleotides, the CDR3 is TGTGCCAGCAGTGGGACAGCTGGAAACACCATATATTTT. Translation gives CASSGTAGNTIYF.

The rearrangement uses TRBV6-5 and TRBJ1-5; possibly TRBD1 for D (6 bases). CDR1 and CDR2 from the germline V gene are MNHEY and SVGAGI. V lost 7 bases to trimming and J lost 0 bases, with 13 bases between them. This CDR3 spans 15 amino acids. The CDR3 region has the DNA TGTGCCAGCAAGGACAGTTATTATAGCAATCAGCCCCAGCATTTT. Its protein is CASKDSYYSNQPQHF.

The rearrangement uses TRBV5-1 and TRBJ1-2; D not resolved. This CDR3 spans 14 amino acids. The V gene's germline CDR1 is SGHRS and CDR2 YFSETQ. Trimming removed 2 bases at V and 0 bases at J, with 8 bases between. The CDR3 region has the DNA TGCGCCAGCAGCTTCCAGTCAGCTAACTATGGCTACACCTTC. It encodes CASSFQSANYGYTF.

The genes are TRBV2 and TRBJ2-1; 15 bases align to TRBD2. Unmatched junction bases numbered 14, after V lost 4 bases and J lost 10 bases. CDR3 length: 18 amino acids. CDR1 is SNHLY and CDR2 is FYNNEI in the germline V gene. CDR3 DNA sequence: TGTGCCAGCAGTGGACTTAGGACTAGCGGGGGGGTCCCTGGGGAGCAGTTCTTC. Its protein is CASSGLRTSGGVPGEQFF.

The chain uses TRBV4-2 and TRBJ1-1, with D hard to call. In germline, CDR1 is LGHNA, CDR2 YNFKEQ. V was cut by 3 bases and J by 1 base, with 15 bases left in between. The length of the CDR3 is 16 residues. CDR3 coding DNA: TGTGCCAGCAGCCAGACTCTTCGATTTAGGAACACTGAAGCTTTCTTT. Its protein product is CASSQTLRFRNTEAFF.

This CDR3 is CASRDLGGSPLHF. The DNA for the CDR3 is TGTGCCAGCCGCGATTTAGGGGGTTCACCCCTCCACTTT. The rearrangement links TRBV6-5 to TRBJ1-6; tentatively, D is TRBD1 (6 bases). V was shortened by 8 bases and J by 9 bases, with 14 bases between the two germline ends. The germline V gene encodes CDR1 MNHEY and CDR2 SVGAGI. The CDR3 totals 13 residues.

This chain uses TRBV14 with TRBJ1-2, with TRBD1 as a possible D gene (5 bases). The germline V and J ends were trimmed by 5 bases and 3 bases, with 19 bases remaining between them. The CDR3 contains 16 residues. CDR1 SGHDN and CDR2 FVKESK come from the germline V gene. CDR3 DNA sequence: TGTGCCAGCAGCGCCCAGGTCGCGGGGGGGGACTATGGCTACACCTTC. Translation: CASSAQVAGGDYGYTF.

The chain links TRBV20-1 to TRBJ1-1; D is unresolved. Germline V gene sequence: CDR1 DFQATT, CDR2 SNEGSKA (reference sequence). There are 11 residues in the CDR3. Trimming cost V 1 base and J 9 bases, with 9 bases left between them. This chain's CDR3 is CSARVPGKAFF. CDR3 nucleotides: TGCAGTGCTAGAGTTCCAGGAAAAGCTTTCTTT.

The DNA of the CDR3 is TGTGCCAGCAGCTTAGTAGCGGGCGGACTCTCTGGAAACACCATATATTTT. Translating it yields CASSLVAGGLSGNTIYF. The V call is TRBV7-2, the J call TRBJ1-3; D is unresolved. V was pared by 1 base and J by 0 bases, with 13 bases between. This CDR3 is 17 amino acids long. In germline, CDR1 is SGHTA, CDR2 FQGNSA.

This sequence joins TRBV7-2 and TRBJ2-1, with 13 nucleotides matching TRBD2. J was trimmed by 4 bases and V by 5 bases; bases with no gene match: 5. This CDR3 contains 16 residues. CDR1 and CDR2 from the germline V gene are SGHTA and FQGNSA. The CDR3 loop is CASSAWTSGGYNEQFF. The DNA of the CDR3 is TGTGCCAGCAGCGCCTGGACTAGCGGGGGATACAATGAGCAGTTCTTC.